The 28 T cell receptor beta chains below all came from one sample that was sequenced in a study of CD8+ T cells in alopecia areata. RNA was isolated and reverse transcribed to cDNA, the sequencing template. The data were produced by immunoSEQ multiplex PCR, yet TCRdb's version contains in-frame clones alone and is incomplete. Altogether nearly 7,500 clones are present, 60% to 65% being singletons, with the ten largest covering 13%. Treatment indicated: oral pan-JAK inhibitor, 5-10 mg twice daily. Specimens obtained from alopecia areata patients comprised lesional scalp punch biopsies and peripheral blood. The specimen comprised skin, sampled at week 4, from a patient treated with tofacitinib. These receptors were obtained from a human donor with alopecia areata.

The J gene is TRBJ1-5, the V gene TRBV7-8; D is perhaps TRBD1 (5 bases). This CDR3 comprises 20 residues. V dropped 5 bases and J dropped 0 bases, with 26 bases sitting between them. Germline values: CDR1 SGHVS, CDR2 FQNEAQ. This CDR3 reads CASSVGTDRTYFYSNQPQHF. In DNA, the CDR3 is TGTGCCAGCAGCGTAGGGACGGACCGTACCTACTTTTATAGCAATCAGCCCCAGCATTTT.

The V and J genes are TRBV7-9 and TRBJ2-7; 13 bases are shared with TRBD2. V was clipped by 3 bases and J by 2 bases; unmatched bases: 1. Germline CDR1 is SEHNR and CDR2 is FQNEAQ (reference sequence). The CDR3 covers 15 residues. DNA for the CDR3: TGTGCCAGCAGCTTGGGACTAGCGGGAACCTACGAGCAGTACTTC. Its protein is CASSLGLAGTYEQYF.

Turning to this clone: An end of the junction does not agree with germline; a read error may underlie this. The J gene is TRBJ2-1, the V gene TRBV5-1, with 14 bases lining up with TRBD2. The CDR3 is made up of 12 amino acids. The V gene's germline CDR1 is SGHRS and CDR2 YFSETQ. The CDR3 spells CASSLGLAGEIF. The CDR3 nucleotides read TGCGCCAGCAGTTTGGGACTAGCGGGGGAGATCTTC.

This clone appeared a single time. The sample holds other DNA sequences that translate to the same CDR3. The chain couples TRBV18 to TRBJ2-6; D is ambiguous. The CDR3 sequence is 15 residues long. V gave up 1 base and J gave up 2 bases, with 6 bases separating them. Germline CDR1 KGHSH, CDR2 LQKENI. The DNA for the CDR3 is TGTGCCAGCTCACCACAGGGTGCTGGGGCCAACGTCCTGACTTTC. Encoded protein: CASSPQGAGANVLTF.

J is TRBJ2-7 and V is TRBV12-1; the table's D call TRBD2 went unverified against the DNA. TRBV12-1 is a documented pseudogene. This CDR3 region has 12 residues. CDR3 sequence reads: CASSFREGEQYF. CDR3 DNA: TGTGCCAGCAGCTTTAGGGAGGGCGAGCAGTACTTC.

In its sample, this clone ranks as medium-sized. This chain uses TRBV2 with TRBJ2-3, with TRBD2 matching over 9 bases. The CDR3 is 16 residues long. V trimming: 7 bases; J trimming: 2 bases; junction bases outside the gene matches: 10. Germline-derived CDR1 and CDR2 are SNHLY and FYNNEI. This CDR3 reads CASIEASGTNTDTQYF. Here the CDR3 DNA reads TGTGCCAGCATCGAAGCTAGCGGGACAAACACAGATACGCAGTATTTT.

The chain employs TRBV4-2 and TRBJ2-3, with D hard to call. The CDR3 has 16 amino acids. Germline V gene lookup returns CDR1 LGHNA and CDR2 YNFKEQ. Trimming left V 1 base short and J 2 bases short, with 13 bases between. The CDR3 bases are TGTGCCAGCAGCCAAGTTCCCGGACGATACACAGATACGCAGTATTTT. This sequence encodes CASSQVPGRYTDTQYF.

The V call is TRBV5-4, the J call TRBJ1-1; D is uncertain. This CDR3 is built from 12 residues. The ends were cut back, 4 bases at V and 3 bases at J, with 7 bases in the middle. The germline CDR1 and CDR2 sequences are SGHNT and YYREEE (reference sequence). CDR3 region: CASSLGDTEAFF. The CDR3 DNA reads TGTGCCAGCAGCCTCGGGGACACTGAAGCTTTCTTT.

The chain carries TRBV15 and TRBJ1-5; tentative D call: TRBD1 (6 bases). The CDR3 runs 14 residues. Trimming shortened V by 5 bases and J by 0 bases, and 8 bases separated the two germline ends. Germline V CDR1 and CDR2: LNHNV, YYDKDF (reference sequence). The CDR3 DNA reads as TGTGCCACCAGCGCACAGGGTAGCAATCAGCCCCAGCATTTT. It specifies CATSAQGSNQPQHF. Full variable domain (remainder filled in from reference TRBV15 and TRBJ1-5): DAMVIQNPRYQVTQFGKPVTLSCSQTLNHNVMYWYQQKSSQAPKLLFHYYDKDFNNEADTPDNFQSRRPNTSFCFLDIRSPGLGDTAMYLCATSAQGSNQPQHFGDGTRLSIL.

The chain combines TRBV9 with TRBJ2-7, with D unresolved. V lost 4 bases to trimming and J lost 0 bases, with 11 bases between them. CDR3 length equals 14 residues. CDR1 and CDR2 (germline): SGDLS, YYNGEE. CDR3: CASSSKLSSYEQYF. CDR3 DNA: TGTGCCAGCAGCTCGAAACTGAGCTCCTACGAGCAGTACTTC.

The V gene is TRBV2, the J gene TRBJ2-2; TRBD2 matches 7 bases. Per the germline V gene, CDR1 is SNHLY and CDR2 is FYNNEI. The CDR3 totals 15 residues. J was trimmed by 0 bases and V by 10 bases; bases with no gene match: 8. For the CDR3, the DNA is TGTGCCACAAGAAGCGGGACCGCGAACACCGGGGAGCTGTTTTTT. This gives the protein CATRSGTANTGELFF.

The chain joins TRBV6-6 to TRBJ1-4; no clear D gene. Germline CDR1 is MNHNY and CDR2 is SVGAGI (reference sequence). Trimming took 4 bases from V and 5 from J, leaving 11 bases between them. This CDR3 comprises 14 residues. In nucleotides, the CDR3 is TGTGCCAGCAGTTCTCAGGCAAGGAATGAAAAACTGTTTTTT. Translated: CASSSQARNEKLFF.

The chain joins TRBV4-1 to TRBJ2-7; 11 bases match TRBD2. CDR3 length: 15 residues. V trimming: 2 bases; J trimming: 4 bases; junction bases outside the gene matches: 4. CDR1 MGHRA and CDR2 YSYEKL come from the germline V gene. DNA of the CDR3: TGCGCCAGCAGCCAACCCGGGACTAGCGGTTACGAGCAGTACTTC. Translating gives CASSQPGTSGYEQYF.

The chain employs TRBV5-4 and TRBJ2-2; 8 bases match TRBD2. V lost 0 bases and J lost 5; bases outside the gene matches: 9. Germline CDR1 is SGHNT and CDR2 is YYREEE (reference sequence). This CDR3 is built from 17 residues. CDR3 sequence (DNA): TGTGCCAGCAGCTTGGGTGGCGGGAGGTCGGAAACCGGGGAGCTGTTTTTT. Protein product: CASSLGGGRSETGELFF.

The CDR3 sequence is CASSLFLQETQYF. CDR3 nucleotides: TGCGCCAGCAGCTTATTCCTACAAGAGACCCAGTACTTC. The chain links TRBV5-1 to TRBJ2-5; D not resolved. Germline CDR1 reads SGHRS; CDR2 reads YFSETQ. V shed 2 bases and J shed 2 bases, with 7 bases lying between them. This CDR3 region has 13 residues.

This chain connects TRBV7-9 to TRBJ2-1; weak D call: TRBD2 (6 bases). The CDR3 totals 14 residues. V was pared by 0 bases and J by 5 bases, with 8 bases between. CDR1 is SEHNR, CDR2 FQNEAQ, per germline (reference sequence). CDR3 coding DNA: TGTGCCAGCAGCTTAGCTAGCGGAGACAATGAGCAGTTCTTC. Amino acid sequence: CASSLASGDNEQFF.

With respect to this clone: The junction does not match germline at one end; this may be a read error. This CDR3 is CASSLCNQNRKTYGYTF. CDR3 bases: TGCGCCAGCAGCTTATGTAACCAGAACCGAAAGACCTATGGCTACACCTTC. V gene TRBV5-4 combines with J gene TRBJ1-2; D is ambiguous. The CDR3 is 17 amino acids. Germline values: CDR1 SGHNT, CDR2 YYREEE (reference sequence). The full variable domain, in which reference TRBV5-4 and TRBJ1-2 provide the parts outside the CDR3, is ETGVTQSPTHLIKTRGQQVTLRCSSQSGHNTVSWYQQALGQGPQFIFQYYREEENGRGNFPPRFSGLQFPNYSSELNVNALELDDSALYLCASSLCNQNRKTYGYTFGSGTRLTVV.

The V and J genes are TRBV10-2 and TRBJ2-5; D is unresolved. In germline, CDR1 is WSHSY, CDR2 SAAADI. The CDR3 consists of 14 residues. V was pared by 0 bases and J by 4 bases, with 9 bases between. CDR3 DNA sequence: TGCGCCAGCAGTGAGTCGAACTTAGGAGAGACCCAGTACTTC. Its protein is CASSESNLGETQYF.

V is TRBV6-1 and J is TRBJ1-1; weak D call: TRBD1 (5 bases). V was cut by 7 bases and J by 4 bases, with 13 bases left in between. The CDR3 runs to 13 residues. The V gene's germline CDR1 is MNHNS and CDR2 SASEGT. The CDR3: CASMKFQGTEAFF. CDR3 sequence (DNA): TGTGCCAGCATGAAGTTCCAGGGCACTGAAGCTTTCTTT.

This sequence joins TRBV29-1 and TRBJ2-5; 10 bases are shared with TRBD2. The V gene's germline CDR1 is SQVTM and CDR2 ANQGSEA. V gave up 4 bases and J gave up 4 bases; unmatched junction bases: 9. This CDR3 is built from 15 residues. In DNA, the CDR3 is TGCAGCGTTGGGGAAGCGGGAGGGCACGGAGAGACCCAGTACTTC. It translates to CSVGEAGGHGETQYF.

There are a few counts of this clone. The chain recombines TRBV6-6 with TRBJ2-7, with D possibly matching TRBD1 (6 bases). Trimming removed 4 bases from V and 5 bases from J, with 21 bases in between. The CDR3 length is 16 residues. CDR1 is MNHNY, CDR2 SVGAGI, per germline (reference sequence). This CDR3 is CASSSGLTRGSDEQYF. In DNA, the CDR3 is TGTGCCAGCAGTTCGGGTTTAACCAGGGGAAGCGACGAGCAGTACTTC.

This sequence joins TRBV7-2 and TRBJ2-7, with 7 bases lining up with TRBD1. CDR1 and CDR2 from the germline V gene are SGHTA and FQGNSA. The CDR3 is 13 amino acids. The junction had 3 bases not matched to a gene; V was cut back by 3 bases and J by 4 bases. This CDR3 is CASSLGQQYEQYF. The CDR3 nucleotides read TGTGCCAGCAGCTTGGGACAGCAATACGAGCAGTACTTC.

Here the CDR3 DNA reads TGTGCCAGCAGCCTCGGACAGGGTGAAATCGGGACAGATACGCAGTATTTT. Translated, it gives CASSLGQGEIGTDTQYF. The V and J genes are TRBV4-2 and TRBJ2-3; 8 bases are a match to TRBD1. V shed 4 bases and J 3 bases; nucleotides not matched to a gene: 12. The CDR3 extends over 17 amino acids. Germline loops: CDR1 LGHNA, CDR2 YNFKEQ.

The genes are TRBV6-5 and TRBJ1-6; TRBD1 is a possible D gene (6 bases). The CDR3 is made up of 14 amino acids. Germline CDR1 and CDR2: MNHEY and SVGAGI. Trimming cost V 6 bases and J 7 bases, with 13 bases left between them. This CDR3 is CASSVDTGNSPLHF. The DNA for the CDR3 is TGTGCCAGCAGCGTAGATACAGGGAATTCACCCCTCCACTTT.

The chain combines TRBV7-2 with TRBJ1-1; TRBD1 is a possible D gene (5 bases). The germline CDR1 and CDR2 sequences are SGHTA and FQGNSA. This CDR3 region has 13 residues. V gave up 5 bases and J gave up 3 bases, with 10 bases separating them. This CDR3 is CASSPRGDTEAFF. For the CDR3, the DNA is TGTGCCAGCAGCCCCCGGGGGGACACTGAAGCTTTCTTT.

The V call is TRBV27, the J call TRBJ1-1; TRBD1 aligns across 8 bases. The CDR3 totals 14 residues. V lost 6 bases to trimming and J lost 2 bases; unmatched junction nucleotides: 5. Germline V lookup: CDR1 MNHEY, CDR2 SMNVEV (reference sequence). For the CDR3, the DNA is TGTGCCAGCAGCCGGGACAGGATTAACACTGAAGCTTTCTTT. This encodes CASSRDRINTEAFF.

The CDR3 reads CASSPRGSSSGANVLTF. In DNA, the CDR3 is TGTGCCAGCTCACCAAGGGGATCGAGCTCTGGGGCCAACGTCCTGACTTTC. This rearrangement joins TRBV18 to TRBJ2-6; D possibly corresponds to TRBD1 (5 bases). V was pared by 2 bases and J by 0 bases, with 11 bases between. This CDR3 is built from 17 residues. CDR1 is KGHSH and CDR2 is LQKENI in the germline V gene. Full variable domain (rest looked up from reference TRBV18 and TRBJ2-6): NAGVMQNPRHLVRRRGQEARLRCSPMKGHSHVYWYRQLPEEGLKFMVYLQKENIIDESGMPKERFSAEFPKEGPSILRIQQVVRGDSAAYFCASSPRGSSSGANVLTFGAGSRLTVL.

The gene calls are TRBV14 and TRBJ2-4; 7 bases are shared with TRBD2. The CDR3 is made up of 14 amino acids. Trimming cost V 4 bases and J 9 bases; bases outside gene matches: 9. Germline CDR1 reads SGHDN; CDR2 reads FVKESK. CDR3 nucleotide sequence: TGTGCCAGCAGCCCTACCGGGACTAAGGGCATTCAGTACTTC. It encodes CASSPTGTKGIQYF.